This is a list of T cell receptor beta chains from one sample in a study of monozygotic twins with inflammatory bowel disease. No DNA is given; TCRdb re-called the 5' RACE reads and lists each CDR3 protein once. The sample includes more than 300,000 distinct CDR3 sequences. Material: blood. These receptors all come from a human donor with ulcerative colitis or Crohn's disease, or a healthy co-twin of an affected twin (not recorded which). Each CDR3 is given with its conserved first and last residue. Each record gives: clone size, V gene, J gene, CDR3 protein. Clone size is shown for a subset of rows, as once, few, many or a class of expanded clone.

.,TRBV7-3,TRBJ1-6,CASSRSGAGGYSPLHF
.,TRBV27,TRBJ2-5,CASSVGLEQETQYF
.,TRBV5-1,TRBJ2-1,CASSLYQGNNEQFF
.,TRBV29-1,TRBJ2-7,CSVEGGGGSYEQYF
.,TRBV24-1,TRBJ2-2,CATSDFSETGELFF
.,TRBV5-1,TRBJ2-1,CASSSSPVYNEQFF
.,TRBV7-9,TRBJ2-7,CASSLGGNNIYEQYF
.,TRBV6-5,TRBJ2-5,CASGLRPRETQYF
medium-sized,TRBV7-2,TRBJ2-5,CASSLQGGKQETQYF
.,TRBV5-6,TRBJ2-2,CASSTPVGSGELFF
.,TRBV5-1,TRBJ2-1,CASSLGLPGRDEQFF
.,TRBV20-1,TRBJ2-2,CSARLGGGDTGELFF
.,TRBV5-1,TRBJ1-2,CASSLGSGTDESGYTF
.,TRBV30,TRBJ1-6,CAWKAAGQGSNSPLHF
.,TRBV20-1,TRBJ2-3,CSARSSVSRAGRSTDTQYF
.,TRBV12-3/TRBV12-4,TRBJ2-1,CASSLALRDELESYNEQFF
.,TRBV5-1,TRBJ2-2,CASSLLTGGNTGELFF
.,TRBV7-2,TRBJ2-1,CASSPDRGNNEQFF
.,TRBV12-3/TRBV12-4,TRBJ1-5,CASSLGRGDQPQHF
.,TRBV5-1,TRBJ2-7,CASRFAPGPPSYEQYF
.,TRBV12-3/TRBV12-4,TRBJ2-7,CASTRSPHEQYF
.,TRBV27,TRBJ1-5,CASSPLGTGFQPQHF
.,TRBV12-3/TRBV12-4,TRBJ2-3,CASSFAILAGDTDTQYF
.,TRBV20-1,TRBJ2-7,CSASSLAGPAGSEQYF
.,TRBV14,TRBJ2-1,CASSLTGQTNNEQFF
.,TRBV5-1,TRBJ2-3,CASSFMYRGAGDTQYF
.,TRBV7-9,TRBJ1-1,CASSPTATGNTEAFF
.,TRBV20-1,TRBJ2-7,CSAIRGGQSLYEQYF
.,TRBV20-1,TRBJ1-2,CSARDRLHLGYTF
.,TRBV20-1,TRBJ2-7,CSARDGRGTYEQYF
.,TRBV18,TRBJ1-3,CASSQGSSSGNTIYF
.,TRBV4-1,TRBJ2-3,CASSQDEAALGTDTQYF
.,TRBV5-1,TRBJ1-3,CASSSSGTGAGNTIYF
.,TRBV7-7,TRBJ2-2,CASGQIIPGELFF
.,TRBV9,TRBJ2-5,CASSDDRAETQYF
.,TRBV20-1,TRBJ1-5,CSATYSFRNQPQHF
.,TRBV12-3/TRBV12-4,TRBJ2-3,CASSPWTGPSTDTQYF
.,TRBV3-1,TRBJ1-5,CASSPRLASSNQPQHF
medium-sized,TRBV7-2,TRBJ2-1,CASSLRQGNNEQFF
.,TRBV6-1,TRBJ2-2,CASRDEGALNTGELFF
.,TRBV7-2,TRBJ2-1,CASRGTDNYNEQFF
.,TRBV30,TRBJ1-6,CAWMGQYNSPLHF
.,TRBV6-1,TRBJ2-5,CASSTTGGGETQYF
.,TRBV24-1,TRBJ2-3,CATSDPAVGTDTQYF
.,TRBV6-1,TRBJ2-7,CASSHDREYYEQYF
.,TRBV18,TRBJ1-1,CASSPRNTNTEAFF
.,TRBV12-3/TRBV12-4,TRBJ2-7,CASSGTSGLYEQYF
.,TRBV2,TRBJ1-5,CASSDLVIRTRGGQPQHF
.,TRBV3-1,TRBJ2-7,CASSQDRTGEQYF